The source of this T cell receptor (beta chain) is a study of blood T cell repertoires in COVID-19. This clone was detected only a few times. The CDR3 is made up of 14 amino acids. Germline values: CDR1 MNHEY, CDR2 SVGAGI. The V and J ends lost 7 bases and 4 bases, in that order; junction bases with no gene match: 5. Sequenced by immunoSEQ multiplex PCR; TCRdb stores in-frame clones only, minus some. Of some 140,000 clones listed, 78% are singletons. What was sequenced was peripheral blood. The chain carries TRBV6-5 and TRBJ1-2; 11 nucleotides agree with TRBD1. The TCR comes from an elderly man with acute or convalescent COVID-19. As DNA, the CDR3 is TGTGCCAGCATGGACAGGGGGCTGGCCTATGGCTACACCTTC. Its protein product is CASMDRGLAYGYTF.